One sample yielded the 15 T cell receptor beta chains listed below, sequenced in a study of regulatory T cells in long-lasting Graves disease. Libraries of TCR beta came from iRepertoire HTBI primers plus Arm-PCR of CDR3 regions. In TCRdb, the multiplex PCR reads were re-called with MiXCR into one record per CDR3 protein. The sample holds about 400,000 distinct CDR3 sequences; roughly 16% are singletons and the top ten take about 20%. The time point is: newly diagnosed GD, antithyroid drugs for less than 3 months. With RNA extracted from PBMCs as input, the TCR library was made. The specimen was peripheral blood mononuclear cells (PBMCs), collected at new diagnosis, from a patient treated with antithyroid drugs. The receptors were sampled from a female donor with Graves disease.

This clonotype was seen at least ten times. V usage is TRBV24-1 and J usage is TRBJ2-5; D possibly matches TRBD1 or TRBD2 (5 bases each). Trimming took 3 bases from V and 2 from J, leaving 6 bases between them. Looked up from germline, CDR1 is KGHDR and CDR2 is SFDVKD. The CDR3 contains 13 residues. CDR3 amino acids: CATSDEGQETQYF. CDR3 coding DNA: TGTGCCACCAGTGATGAGGGGCAAGAGACCCAGTACTTC.

This rearrangement joins TRBV19 to TRBJ1-3; D uncertain. The CDR3 extends over 16 amino acids. Germline CDR1 and CDR2: LNHDA and SQIVND (reference sequence). Trimming took 9 bases from V and 0 from J, leaving 18 bases between them. The CDR3: CASAANIPLSGNTIYF. CDR3 nucleotides: TGTGCCAGCGCCGCAAATATCCCCCTCTCTGGAAACACCATATATTTT.

Ten or more counts support this clonotype. J is TRBJ2-3 and V is TRBV20-1; D remains ambiguous. With 1 base removed from V and 1 base from J, the gap between germline ends came to 9 bases. Germline loops: CDR1 DFQATT, CDR2 SNEGSKA (reference sequence). The CDR3 runs 14 residues. CDR3 DNA: TGCAGTGCTAGAGGGCATTCCGGCACAGATACGCAGTATTTT. It yields the protein CSARGHSGTDTQYF.

This rearrangement joins TRBV9 to TRBJ2-2, with TRBD1 matching over 8 bases. There are 16 residues in the CDR3. With V trimmed by 3 bases and J by 4 bases, 8 bases remained unmatched. Germline V gene sequence: CDR1 SGDLS, CDR2 YYNGEE. The CDR3 bases are TGTGCCAGCAGCGCCGACCACAGGGGGTTCACCGGGGAGCTGTTTTTT. It encodes CASSADHRGFTGELFF.

This clonotype was seen ten or more times. This sequence joins TRBV12-3 or TRBV12-4 and TRBJ2-5; 9 bases agree with TRBD2. The CDR3 runs to 17 residues. J gave up 3 bases and V 4 bases, and 12 bases lay outside the gene matches. CDR3 loop: CASSSVREGLRKETQYF. The CDR3 nucleotides read TGTGCCAGCAGTTCTGTGCGGGAGGGCCTAAGGAAAGAGACCCAGTACTTC.

This clonotype occurred many times. The V gene is TRBV20-1, the J gene TRBJ1-1, with TRBD1 matching over 12 bases. Germline CDR1 reads DFQATT; CDR2 reads SNEGSKA (reference sequence). CDR3 length equals 14 residues. V shed 6 bases and J 5 bases; nucleotides not matched to a gene: 7. The CDR3 nucleotides are TGCAGTGCGGGACAGGGGGCTGCAGGGACTGAAGCTTTCTTT. Translated: CSAGQGAAGTEAFF.

This clonotype was counted between two and nine times. The CDR3 sequence is CATSVRSGSYNEQFF. The CDR3 nucleotides are TGTGCCACCAGTGTGCGAAGCGGGAGCTACAATGAGCAGTTCTTC. V usage is TRBV24-1 and J usage is TRBJ2-1, with TRBD2 identical over 8 bases. The germline V gene encodes CDR1 KGHDR and CDR2 SFDVKD. This CDR3 comprises 15 residues. The junction had 5 bases not matched to a gene; V was cut back by 5 bases and J by 3 bases.

This clonotype has at least ten counts. This chain connects TRBV20-1 to TRBJ1-6; tentative D call: TRBD1 (6 bases). Per germline, CDR1 DFQATT and CDR2 SNEGSKA (reference sequence). The V end was cut by 0 bases, the J end by 9 bases, with 9 bases between. This CDR3 spans 13 amino acids. The CDR3 region is CSAREGAGSPLHF. The CDR3, as DNA: TGCAGTGCTAGAGAGGGGGCAGGTTCACCCCTCCACTTT.

This clonotype showed up many times. The rearrangement joins TRBV7-3 to TRBJ1-6; TRBD1 matches 8 bases. Per the germline V gene, CDR1 is SGHTA and CDR2 is FQGTGA. With V trimmed by 5 bases and J by 6 bases, 6 bases remained unmatched. The CDR3 runs to 15 residues. Here the CDR3 reads CASSVGQGRNSPLHF. CDR3 sequence (DNA): TGTGCCAGCAGCGTTGGACAGGGCCGTAATTCACCCCTCCACTTT.

This clonotype was counted ten times or more. The V and J genes are TRBV28 and TRBJ1-5; the D gene is possibly TRBD1 (5 bases). The CDR3 totals 14 residues. Germline values: CDR1 MDHEN, CDR2 SYDVKM. V lost 3 bases, J lost 4 bases, and 10 bases lay in between. The CDR3 sequence is CASSFPGANQPQHF. In DNA form, the CDR3 reads TGTGCCAGCAGTTTCCCCGGGGCTAATCAGCCCCAGCATTTT.

This clonotype occurred many times. V usage is TRBV6-5 and J usage is TRBJ1-1; maybe TRBD1 (5 bases). The ends were cut back, 2 bases at V and 3 bases at J, with 7 bases in the middle. Germline V gives CDR1 MNHEY, CDR2 SVGAGI. The CDR3 runs 13 residues. The CDR3 DNA reads TGTGCCAGCAGTTACGAAGGGGACACTGAAGCTTTCTTT. Protein: CASSYEGDTEAFF.

This clonotype was seen only a few times. This chain joins TRBV5-1 and TRBJ2-1; TRBD2 matches at 14 bases. The CDR3 extends over 15 amino acids. Germline-derived CDR1 and CDR2 are SGHRS and YFSETQ. The trim removed 3 bases at V and 9 bases at J, leaving 5 bases unmatched. CDR3 sequence: CASSSGTSGSSEQFF. DNA for the CDR3: TGCGCCAGCAGCTCGGGGACTAGCGGGAGTAGTGAGCAGTTCTTC.

This clonotype was observed many times. The chain couples TRBV28 to TRBJ2-5, with unresolved D. Trimming shortened V by 3 bases and J by 5 bases, and 13 bases separated the two germline ends. The germline CDR1 and CDR2 sequences are MDHEN and SYDVKM. The CDR3 consists of 14 residues. The chain's CDR3 is CASSFYQSSETQYF. Here the CDR3 DNA reads TGTGCCAGCAGTTTTTATCAGTCATCGGAGACCCAGTACTTC. The full variable domain, in which reference TRBV28 and TRBJ2-5 provide the parts outside the CDR3, is DVKVTQSSRYLVKRTGEKVFLECVQDMDHENMFWYRQDPGLGLRLIYFSYDVKMKEKGDIPEGYSVSREKKERFSLILESASTNQTSMYLCASSFYQSSETQYFGPGTRLLVL.

This clonotype turned up a few times. At one of its ends the junction is not consistent with the germline gene, which may arise from a read error. This chain links TRBV13 with TRBJ2-7; 9 bases agree with TRBD1. This CDR3 region has 14 residues. Germline CDR1 is PRHDT and CDR2 is FYEKMQ (reference sequence). CDR3 in DNA: TGTACCAGCAGCGAAGGGACAGGGAGATACGAGCAGTACTTC. This encodes CTSSEGTGRYEQYF. Supplemented by reference TRBV13 and TRBJ2-7, the full variable domain reads AAGVIQSPRHLIKEKRETATLKCYPIPRHDTVYWYQQGPGQDPQFLISFYEKMQSDKGSIPDRFSAQQFSDYHSELNMSSLELGDSALYFCTSSEGTGRYEQYFGPGTRLTVT.

At least ten counts were recorded for this clonotype. The CDR3, as DNA: TGTGCCAGCACTCTAGCCCTTAGGACGCAGGAGCAGTACTTC. This sequence encodes CASTLALRTQEQYF. The chain couples TRBV7-9 to TRBJ2-7; possibly TRBD2 for D (5 bases). The CDR3 sequence is 14 residues long. The germline V gene encodes CDR1 SEHNR and CDR2 FQNEAQ (reference sequence). Trimming removed 7 bases at V and 7 bases at J, with 20 bases between.